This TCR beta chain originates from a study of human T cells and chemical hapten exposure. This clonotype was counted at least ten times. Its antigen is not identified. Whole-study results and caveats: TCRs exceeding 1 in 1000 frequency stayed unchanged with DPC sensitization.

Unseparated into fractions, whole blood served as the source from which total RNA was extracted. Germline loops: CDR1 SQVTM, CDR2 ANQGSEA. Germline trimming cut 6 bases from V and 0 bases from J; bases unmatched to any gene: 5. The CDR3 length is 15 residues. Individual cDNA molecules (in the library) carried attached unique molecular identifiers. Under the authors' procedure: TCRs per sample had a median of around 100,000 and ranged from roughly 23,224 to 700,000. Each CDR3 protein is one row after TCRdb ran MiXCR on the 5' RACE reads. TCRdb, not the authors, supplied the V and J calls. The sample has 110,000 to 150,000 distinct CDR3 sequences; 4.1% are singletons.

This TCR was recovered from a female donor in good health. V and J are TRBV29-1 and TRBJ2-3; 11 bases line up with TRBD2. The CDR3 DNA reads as TGCAGCGTGCCGGGACTAGCGGATAGCACAGATACGCAGTATTTT. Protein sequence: CSVPGLADSTDTQYF.